This TCR beta chain was sequenced during a study of blood T cells in healthy people across ages. With 0 bases removed from V and 2 bases from J, the gap between germline ends came to 12 bases. This CDR3 has 16 residues. Germline CDR1 and CDR2: LNHNV and YYDKDF (reference sequence). A second PCR of 7 to 11 cycles used a sample-barcoded 5' primer and a J-beta primer mix. TCRdb passed the 5' RACE reads through MiXCR, listing each CDR3 protein once. The sample includes just under 750,000 distinct CDR3 sequences, 22% of them seen just once. In the case of this clonotype: Its specificity is unknown.

General study points: Any conclusive comparison of naive versus antigen-experienced cells was prevented by using unsorted PBMCs.

The clonotype comes from a man between 65 and 85 years old in good health. The rearrangement links TRBV15 to TRBJ2-3; maybe TRBD1 (5 bases). The sample comprised blood. The CDR3 DNA is TGTGCCACCAGCAGAGAGGGGCGGCTAGTCACAGATACGCAGTATTTT. Translating gives CATSREGRLVTDTQYF.